Sequencing of this TCR beta chain was carried out in a study of T cells in Graves' hyperthyroidism and ophthalmopathy. Study results and caveats: Patients with ophthalmopathy were separated from those with stable hyperthyroidism by a 13 V-J model.

Researchers took RNA transcripts and amplified the TCR beta CDR3 regions from them. With the HTBI primer set, the TCR CDR3 went through a first round of RT-PCR. TCRdb itself ran the multiplex PCR reads through MiXCR, one entry per CDR3 protein. The sample consists of about 46,000 distinct CDR3 sequences, 45% to 50% of them appearing once. Stable Graves' hyperthyroidism meant no ophthalmopathy progression within 18 months. Any patient presenting with uncontrolled infection, other autoimmune disease, pregnancy or lactation was left out. Every diagnosis used clinical symptoms, serum thyroxine and TRAb, thyroid ultrasound and orbital computed tomography. The CDR3 length is 14 residues. CDR1 SGHTA and CDR2 FQGNSA come from the germline V gene. The V and J ends lost 0 bases and 7 bases respectively, with 11 bases between them. In the case of this clonotype: Antigen unknown.

The sequenced material came from peripheral blood or thyroid tissue (not recorded which). This rearrangement joins TRBV7-2 to TRBJ2-3; maybe TRBD2 (6 bases). This TCR was sampled from a woman between 45 and 60 years old with Graves' hyperthyroidism. The CDR3 DNA sequence: TGTGCCAGCAGCTTAGCGGGAGGACCGAATACGCAGTATTTT. As protein: CASSLAGGPNTQYF.